This T cell receptor (beta chain) emerged from a study of graft-versus-host responses after intestinal transplantation. Overall study context: The transplants performed in recipients were multivisceral, liver-intestinal, or isolated intestinal.

TCRdb's copy holds only in-frame clones and misses some; the assay was immunoSEQ multiplex PCR. The table has around 20,000 clones, approximately 80% seen once; the top ten hold roughly 2%. This CDR3 is 10 amino acids long. The germline gives CDR1 SEHNR, CDR2 FQNEAQ (reference sequence). Trimming shortened V by 6 bases and J by 7 bases, and 6 bases separated the two germline ends. The J gene is TRBJ1-1, the V gene TRBV7-9; a weak D match, TRBD1 (5 bases). The TCR sequence derives from a human patient who received an intestinal transplant, so some T cells may come from the graft donor. The specimen was PBMCs, collected 14 days after transplant. CDR3 sequence: CASSRGEAFF. CDR3 nucleotide sequence: TGTGCCAGCAGTAGGGGTGAAGCTTTCTTT.